This entry is about one T cell receptor beta chain. No antigen is known for it. Trimming at V came to 1 base and at J to 0 bases, leaving 4 bases not matched to a gene. CDR3 length: 17 residues. Germline-derived CDR1 and CDR2 are PRHDT and FYEKMQ (reference sequence). This entry comes from a study of cytomegalovirus exposure and HLA in healthy donors. The PCR employed 60 Vbeta primers together with 13 Jbeta primers. Assay: immunoSEQ multiplex PCR; the TCRdb copy retains only in-frame clones and omits some. The data show roughly 150,000 clones, 65% to 90% seen once. Findings and limits, study-wide: Some V segments, including TRBV6-2 and TRBV6-3, were excluded as indistinguishable. Earlier findings revealed that most TCR beta V segments proved productive either about 90% or about 30% of the time.

The sample consisted of PBMCs. This clonotype was sampled from a woman aged 45 to 65 in good health and CMV-seropositive. The chain couples TRBV13 to TRBJ2-1; 9 nucleotides match TRBD2. The CDR3 loop reads CASSLVASGVSYNEQFF. DNA for the CDR3: TGTGCCAGCAGCTTAGTGGCTAGCGGGGTCTCCTACAATGAGCAGTTCTTC.